This entry lists 29 T cell receptor beta chains sequenced from one sample in a study of cytomegalovirus exposure and HLA in healthy donors. PCR used 60 Vbeta primers and 13 Jbeta primers. TCRdb's table, derived via immunoSEQ multiplex PCR, lists solely in-frame clones and lacks some. In the table there are 150,000 to 200,000 clones, 82% of which are singletons. Sequencing input: PBMCs. The receptors stem from a woman between 45 and 65 years old in good health and CMV-seropositive.

This chain uses TRBV5-4 with TRBJ1-2; D is unclear. V shed 0 bases and J shed 5 bases, with 8 bases lying between them. Germline values: CDR1 SGHNT, CDR2 YYREEE (reference sequence). The CDR3 has 13 amino acids. The CDR3 reads CASSLDPEYGYTF. The DNA of the CDR3 is TGTGCCAGCAGCTTGGATCCAGAATATGGCTACACCTTC. The variable domain in full, with the rest retrieved from reference TRBV5-4 and TRBJ1-2, is ETGVTQSPTHLIKTRGQQVTLRCSSQSGHNTVSWYQQALGQGPQFIFQYYREEENGRGNFPPRFSGLQFPNYSSELNVNALELDDSALYLCASSLDPEYGYTFGSGTRLTVV.

The J gene is TRBJ1-4, the V gene TRBV15; D is ambiguous. Germline lookup yields CDR1 LNHNV and CDR2 YYDKDF (reference sequence). The CDR3 is 13 amino acids. Trimming removed 5 bases from V and 8 bases from J, with 12 bases in between. The CDR3 loop is CATSSEAGEKLFF. CDR3 coding DNA: TGTGCCACCAGCTCAGAGGCCGGGGAAAAACTGTTTTTT.

There are a few counts of this clone. This chain links TRBV10-3 with TRBJ2-1; the match to TRBD2 covers 12 bases. V shed 3 bases, J shed 3 bases, and the junction held 6 bases outside the gene matches. Per the germline V gene, CDR1 is ENHRY and CDR2 is SYGVKD. This CDR3 region has 17 residues. The CDR3 nucleotides read TGTGCCATCAGTGACCAAACTAGCGGGAGGTACTACAATGAGCAGTTCTTC. Translation: CAISDQTSGRYYNEQFF.

The genes are TRBV2 and TRBJ2-3, with 8 bases identical to TRBD1. Per germline, CDR1 SNHLY and CDR2 FYNNEI. Losses at the gene ends were 6 bases for V and 0 bases for J; bases not matched to a gene: 5. This CDR3 has 15 residues. The CDR3 is CASSDRGSSTDTQYF. DNA of the CDR3: TGTGCCAGCAGCGACAGGGGATCTAGCACAGATACGCAGTATTTT. The full variable domain, its missing parts supplied by reference TRBV2 and TRBJ2-3, is EPEVTQTPSHQVTQMGQEVILRCVPISNHLYFYWYRQILGQKVEFLVSFYNNEISEKSEIFDDQFSVERPDGSNFTLKIRSTKLEDSAMYFCASSDRGSSTDTQYFGPGTRLTVL.

V gene TRBV19 combines with J gene TRBJ2-3, with 7 bases matching TRBD1. Germline CDR1 LNHDA, CDR2 SQIVND (reference sequence). This CDR3 region has 15 residues. J gave up 0 bases and V 7 bases, and 7 bases lay outside the gene matches. The CDR3 protein is CASMTGTASTDTQYF. In nucleotides, the CDR3 is TGTGCCAGTATGACAGGGACAGCTAGCACAGATACGCAGTATTTT.

The chain has TRBV18 and TRBJ1-5, with a weak D call TRBD1 (5 bases). V was pared by 1 base and J by 4 bases, with 8 bases between. This CDR3 is built from 14 residues. Germline loops: CDR1 KGHSH, CDR2 LQKENI. CDR3 in DNA: TGTGCCAGCTCACCACAGGGGATGAATCAGCCCCAGCATTTT. The encoded protein is CASSPQGMNQPQHF.

This clone was observed a few times. The chain is built from TRBV19 and TRBJ1-5, with D uncertain. CDR3 length: 16 amino acids. The ends were cut back, 5 bases at V and 1 base at J, with 15 bases in the middle. Germline V CDR1 and CDR2: LNHDA, SQIVND (reference sequence). The DNA for the CDR3 is TGTGCCAGTAGTCCGCAATCGGTGAGAAGCAATCAGCCCCAGCATTTT. Its protein is CASSPQSVRSNQPQHF.

For this clone: Its ends do not fully match the called genes, so a read error is possible. The gene calls are TRBV7-9 and TRBJ2-5; 8 nucleotides agree with TRBD1. CDR3 length: 14 amino acids. The germline V gene encodes CDR1 SEHNR and CDR2 FQNEAQ (reference sequence). CDR3 protein: CSSSPGQGQETQYF. CDR3 in DNA: TGTTCCAGCAGCCCCGGACAGGGCCAAGAGACCCAGTACTTC.

On this clone: An end of the junction does not agree with germline; a read error may underlie this. V usage is TRBV4-1 and J usage is TRBJ2-4; TRBD2 aligns across 11 bases. Germline V gene data show CDR1 as MGHRA and CDR2 as YSYEKL. The CDR3 length is 15 residues. The CDR3 DNA reads TGCGCCAGCAGCCAAGGGGGACTAGCGGAAAACAGTCAGTACTTC. Protein: CASSQGGLAENSQYF.

CDR3 bases: TGTGCCAGCAGTGAAAGGACAGGGTATTTGAGTGGCTACACCTTC. It translates to CASSERTGYLSGYTF. The chain is built from TRBV6-1 and TRBJ1-2; 8 positions agree with TRBD1. This CDR3 spans 15 amino acids. Germline lookup yields CDR1 MNHNS and CDR2 SASEGT. J was trimmed by 7 bases and V by 2 bases; bases with no gene match: 9.

This chain uses TRBV4-3 with TRBJ1-6; 8 nucleotides match TRBD1. Germline CDR1 reads LGHNA; CDR2 reads YSLEER. The J segment lost 1 base and the V segment lost 0 bases, leaving 8 bases of the junction unmatched. The length of the CDR3 is 19 residues. The CDR3 DNA sequence: TGCGCCAGCAGCCAAGATCCGCAGGGGGCCGGTTCCTATAATTCACCCCTCCACTTT. Translated: CASSQDPQGAGSYNSPLHF.

In DNA form, the CDR3 reads TGTGCCAGCAGTCCCACCCCGGGACTCAGACAAGAGACCCAGTACTTC. Its protein product is CASSPTPGLRQETQYF. The chain carries TRBV7-9 and TRBJ2-5; a possible D gene is TRBD2 (6 bases). CDR1 is SEHNR and CDR2 is FQNEAQ in the germline V gene (reference sequence). The V and J ends lost 6 bases and 2 bases respectively, with 19 bases between them. CDR3 length: 16 residues.

This clone was detected a few times. The rearrangement joins TRBV28 to TRBJ2-3; 8 bases are a match to TRBD1. This CDR3 comprises 15 residues. The trim removed 7 bases at V and 1 base at J, leaving 7 bases unmatched. CDR1 is MDHEN and CDR2 is SYDVKM in the germline V gene. The CDR3 loop reads CASTETGARTDTQYF. CDR3 DNA: TGTGCCAGCACCGAGACAGGGGCCCGCACAGATACGCAGTATTTT.

The V call is TRBV6-1, the J call TRBJ1-2, with 7 bases aligning to TRBD1. CDR1 is MNHNS, CDR2 SASEGT, per germline. Trimming took 1 base from V and 0 from J; bases not matched to a gene: 2. The CDR3 has 15 residues. The CDR3 loop is CASSEGTGPNYGYTF. The CDR3 bases are TGTGCCAGCAGTGAAGGGACAGGTCCTAACTATGGCTACACCTTC.

The rearrangement uses TRBV10-1 and TRBJ2-4, with a possible D match to TRBD1 (7 bases). V shed 6 bases and J shed 9 bases, with 18 bases lying between them. The CDR3 loop spans 14 amino acids. The germline gives CDR1 WNHNN, CDR2 SYGVQD (reference sequence). This chain's CDR3 is CASSAGQTTGIQYF. DNA of the CDR3: TGCGCCAGCAGCGCGGGACAGACAACCGGCATTCAGTACTTC.

The J gene is TRBJ2-7, the V gene TRBV6-1; 9 bases align to TRBD1. The V segment lost 1 base and the J segment 4 bases; nucleotides outside the gene matches: 5. Germline lookup yields CDR1 MNHNS and CDR2 SASEGT. This CDR3 is built from 15 residues. CDR3 in DNA: TGTGCCAGCAGTGAAGGGGGACAGGGATGGTACGAGCAGTACTTC. This sequence encodes CASSEGGQGWYEQYF.

The rearrangement uses TRBV30 and TRBJ2-7; D not resolved. CDR1 and CDR2 (germline): GTSNPN, SVGIG (reference sequence). V was cut by 1 base and J by 2 bases, with 9 bases left in between. This CDR3 has 13 residues. CDR3 sequence (DNA): TGTGCCTGGAGTGGTGCTGTAGCCTACGAGCAGTACTTC. Translated: CAWSGAVAYEQYF.

This clone came up a few times. This chain uses TRBV12-5 with TRBJ2-2, with TRBD1 matching 9 bases. Germline assignment: CDR1 LGHNT and CDR2 FRNRAP. V shed 6 bases, J shed 5 bases, and the junction held 7 bases outside the gene matches. The CDR3 length is 15 residues. CDR3 sequence reads: CASGSTGGYTGELFF. CDR3 DNA: TGTGCTAGTGGATCCACAGGGGGCTATACCGGGGAGCTGTTTTTT. Looking up the rest from reference TRBV12-5 and TRBJ2-2 gives the full variable domain: DARVTQTPRHKVTEMGQEVTMRCQPILGHNTVFWYRQTMMQGLELLAYFRNRAPLDDSGMPKDRFSAEMPDATLATLKIQPSEPRDSAVYFCASGSTGGYTGELFFGEGSRLTVL.

The chain couples TRBV28 to TRBJ1-2; D perhaps matches TRBD1 (5 bases). Germline V lookup: CDR1 MDHEN, CDR2 SYDVKM. The CDR3 runs to 15 residues. The ends were cut back, 3 bases at V and 0 bases at J, with 11 bases in the middle. The CDR3 loop reads CASSFRGSPNYGYTF. The CDR3 region has the DNA TGTGCCAGCAGTTTTAGGGGCAGCCCTAACTATGGCTACACCTTC.

The chain recombines TRBV28 with TRBJ2-1; TRBD2 matches at 11 bases. Germline lookup yields CDR1 MDHEN and CDR2 SYDVKM. The CDR3 spans 17 residues. V dropped 1 base and J dropped 5; count of bases not matched to a gene: 7. CDR3 residues: CASSLSTTSGSHNEQFF. The CDR3 DNA follows: TGTGCCAGCAGTTTATCTACCACTAGCGGGAGCCACAATGAGCAGTTCTTC.

V gene TRBV28 combines with J gene TRBJ1-3; D ambiguous. The CDR3 is 16 residues long. The germline CDR1 and CDR2 sequences are MDHEN and SYDVKM. V lost 10 bases to trimming and J lost 2 bases, with 21 bases between them. CDR3 protein: CATSLRGGYPGNTIYF. The CDR3 nucleotides are TGTGCCACCTCCTTACGGGGAGGGTATCCTGGAAACACCATATATTTT.

V usage is TRBV6-5 and J usage is TRBJ1-2; TRBD1 aligns across 11 bases. Germline lookup yields CDR1 MNHEY and CDR2 SVGAGI. The CDR3 has 16 amino acids. Trimming at V came to 2 bases and at J to 4 bases, leaving 6 bases not matched to a gene. The CDR3 DNA sequence: TGTGCCAGCAGTTACGAGAGGGGACAGGGGGGCTATGGCTACACCTTC. It specifies CASSYERGQGGYGYTF.

The chain combines TRBV4-3 with TRBJ1-3; D might be TRBD1 (5 bases). The germline CDR1 and CDR2 sequences are LGHNA and YSLEER. CDR3 length: 16 residues. Trimming stripped 1 base from V and 0 bases from J, with 10 bases between. The CDR3 reads CASSQGGLSSGNTIYF. The DNA of the CDR3 is TGCGCCAGCAGCCAAGGGGGCTTAAGCTCTGGAAACACCATATATTTT.

The chain combines TRBV28 with TRBJ1-5; 8 bases match TRBD1. The V and J ends lost 6 bases and 1 base, in that order; junction bases with no gene match: 5. Looked up from germline, CDR1 is MDHEN and CDR2 is SYDVKM. The CDR3 is made up of 15 amino acids. The CDR3 region is CASRDRGRSNQPQHF. The CDR3 coding sequence is TGTGCCAGCAGAGACAGGGGCAGAAGCAATCAGCCCCAGCATTTT.

This sequence joins TRBV7-9 and TRBJ2-5; maybe TRBD2 (6 bases). Germline CDR1 and CDR2: SEHNR and FQNEAQ (reference sequence). The CDR3 contains 15 residues. Trimming cost V 3 bases and J 0 bases, with 11 bases left between them. The CDR3 DNA is TGTGCCAGCAGCTTGGAGGGCTGGGACCAAGAGACCCAGTACTTC. Translation gives CASSLEGWDQETQYF.

The chain recombines TRBV10-3 with TRBJ2-1; 11 bases line up with TRBD2. V lost 0 bases to trimming and J lost 7 bases; unmatched junction nucleotides: 2. CDR1 and CDR2 (germline): ENHRY, SYGVKD. The CDR3 covers 15 residues. As DNA, the CDR3 is TGTGCCATCAGTGAGTCGGGACTAGCGGCGAATGAGCAGTTCTTC. Translated, it gives CAISESGLAANEQFF.

The V and J genes are TRBV9 and TRBJ2-5; weak D call: TRBD1 (6 bases). The J call may not be correct, given that the DNA end is closer to TRBJ2-7. The CDR3 is 14 residues long. The germline CDR1 and CDR2 sequences are SGDLS and YYNGEE. The DNA for the CDR3 is TGTGCCAGCAGCCCTGGGACACTTCCCTACGAGCAGTACTTC. Encoded protein: CASSPGTLPYEQYF.

CDR3 coding DNA: TGTGCCAGCTCACCACGGTCGATAGAGTACAATGAGCAGTTCTTC. It translates to CASSPRSIEYNEQFF. This rearrangement joins TRBV18 to TRBJ2-1; D unresolved. The V and J ends lost 1 base and 4 bases respectively, with 11 bases between them. The CDR3 loop spans 15 amino acids. Germline CDR1 is KGHSH and CDR2 is LQKENI.

The chain is built from TRBV15 and TRBJ2-7; possibly TRBD1 for D (5 bases). Trimming took off 0 bases at V and 5 bases at J, with 14 bases between the two ends. This CDR3 has 15 amino acids. Germline CDR1 reads LNHNV; CDR2 reads YYDKDF (reference sequence). For the CDR3, the DNA is TGTGCCACCAGCAGAGAAAGGACATCTTCCCACGAGCAGTACTTC. Protein: CATSRERTSSHEQYF.